This T cell receptor (beta chain) is drawn from a study of identical twins (dated by TCRdb to between 2015 and 2016). Concerning the study at large: To test whether fetal clonotypes persist, this study deep-sequenced TCR alpha and beta repertoires from monozygotic twins, from unrelated adults of various ages, and from cord blood. Replicate twin experiments were performed at different times using different library preparation protocols to rule out contamination. Broader findings and caveats from the paper: Out-of-frame TCR alpha sequences shared between twins showed an excess of low generation-probability sequences compared with coincidental sharing between unrelated individuals. Out-of-frame TCR alpha sharing in monozygotic twins was systematically underestimated by recombination models, whereas sharing between unrelated individuals was in agreement with the recombination models. Because the same donors could not be followed over many years, the conclusions relied on cross-sectional statistical analysis. Abundant cord blood beta clonotypes carried fewer insertions; young adult naive repertoires showed a weaker similar trend, while memory repertoires showed none. In beta out-of-frame sequences, excess twin sharing was weaker, because having fewer shared sequences lowered the signal-to-noise ratio. Zero-insertion analyses could be partly confounded by invariant T cells such as MAIT and iNKT, though diverse VJ usage argued against such confounding for most clonotypes.

From the cysteine through the phenylalanine, the CDR3 covers 11 amino acids. The only DNA kept is the CDR3, 33 bases in frame from the first base. Between the V and J ends, shortened by 8 bases and 4 bases respectively, the junction contains 5 bases. CDR1 and CDR2, per the germline V gene, are MDHEN and SYDVKM. This clonotype was picked up a small number of times. The specificity of this receptor is unknown. Base qualities are not provided; no much larger clone lies one nucleotide away. Only healthy Caucasian donors were included. The protocol used for the library was 5' RACE. Data came from an Illumina HiSeq 2000. A universal primer binding site was introduced by template switching, and a unique molecular identifier was present in the final cDNA, enabling accurate counting of TCR cDNA molecules. First-strand cDNA for TCR alpha and beta chains was synthesized from specific primers in the conserved constant-segment region. To control for contamination, every cDNA library was double barcoded, receiving both a SMART-Mk sample barcode and Illumina barcodes. Two successive PCR steps introduced TruSeq adapter sequences along with Illumina sample barcodes. The TCR alpha and beta cDNA libraries were sequenced on the Illumina HiSeq platform using custom primers. The authors' pipeline ran thus. Unique molecular identifiers were extracted from raw reads with MiGEC, and CDR3 positions were determined with MiXCR. For each individual, recombination models were inferred using an EM algorithm with the repgenHMM and IGoR tools. The tcR package in R was used for shared clonotype analysis, with sharing normalized by the product of cloneset sizes. To study raw recombination free of thymic and clonal selection effects, out-of-frame nonproductive sequences were analyzed. Using fastp at Q25 and MiXCR, TCRdb reprocessed the public reads and kept productive beta chains. Every entry covers one CDR3 protein and lists the most common genes and DNA from its rows. For this entry, the V and J calls and clone size follow TCRdb and not the study's own pipeline. This sample lists 1.5 million to 2 million distinct CDR3 sequences; around a third were detected once. The ten biggest clones cover about 0.27% of the sample.

The rearrangement joined TRBV28 to TRBJ1-4, with the D gene not confidently named. This clonotype was obtained from a newborn girl in good health. The sample comprised cord blood. Read as DNA, the sequence is TGTGCCAGCTGTAGTAATGAAAAACTGTTTTTT. Its coded protein is CASCSNEKLFF. The variable domain in full, with residues beyond the CDR3 obtained from the reference TRBV28 and TRBJ1-4 genes, is DVKVTQSSRYLVKRTGEKVFLECVQDMDHENMFWYRQDPGLGLRLIYFSYDVKMKEKGDIPEGYSVSREKKERFSLILESASTNQTSMYLCASCSNEKLFFGSGTQLSVL.